This TCR beta chain was recorded in a study of T cells in localized non-small cell lung cancer. Overall study findings and caveats: Highest T cell clonality was seen in uninvolved adjacent lung, surpassing that measured in tumor. Longer overall survival was linked to higher blood T cell density. A median of about 54 of the top 100 tumor clones appeared in adjacent lung, which was paired and uninvolved. Tumor samples were not multi-region, leaving intratumor heterogeneity unexcluded.

A remark on this clone: Its target is unknown.

Measured with immunoSEQ multiplex PCR; TCRdb has only the in-frame clones, and not every one. In the table there are roughly 40,000 clones, 81% of which are singletons. In germline, CDR1 is SGHAT, CDR2 FQNNGV. J gave up 10 bases and V 2 bases, and 8 bases lay outside the gene matches. The CDR3 loop spans 15 amino acids. The rearrangement links TRBV11-2 to TRBJ2-1; TRBD2 matches at 10 bases. The sequence was collected from a male donor at least 60 years old with stage II lung adenocarcinoma. The input for sequencing was peripheral blood mononuclear cells, taken before any cancer treatment. CDR3 sequence (DNA): TGTGCCAGCAGCTTATATGGACTAGCGGTCCTAGAGCAGTTCTTC. Encoded protein: CASSLYGLAVLEQFF.